These 7 T cell receptor beta chains were all obtained from the same sample, sequenced in a study of T cells in Graves' hyperthyroidism and ophthalmopathy. It was RNA transcripts that yielded the amplified TCR beta CDR3 regions. Initially, a first-round RT-PCR of the TCR CDR3 employed the HTBI primer set. MiXCR was run by TCRdb on the multiplex PCR reads, yielding one entry per CDR3 protein. The sample carries a few hundred thousand distinct CDR3 sequences, approximately 14% recorded once. Sequencing used blood. These receptors were collected from a young woman with Graves' hyperthyroidism that later progressed to Graves' ophthalmopathy.

This clonotype was seen many times. The rearrangement links TRBV7-8 to TRBJ2-7, with 9 bases aligning to TRBD1. V dropped 2 bases and J dropped 3; count of bases not matched to a gene: 8. CDR1 and CDR2 (germline): SGHVS, FQNEAQ. The CDR3 extends over 16 amino acids. CDR3 residues: CASSLSLDRGYYEQYF. The CDR3 DNA follows: TGTGCCAGCAGCTTATCCCTGGACAGGGGATACTACGAGCAGTACTTC. The full variable domain, completed using reference TRBV7-8 and TRBJ2-7, is GAGVSQSPRYKVAKRGQDVALRCDPISGHVSLFWYQQALGQGPEFLTYFQNEAQLDKSGLPSDRFFAERPEGSVSTLKIQRTQQEDSAVYLCASSLSLDRGYYEQYFGPGTRLTVT.

In the case of this clonotype: A much larger clonotype is one base distant, so this may be a read error. The chain combines TRBV4-2 with TRBJ2-3, with TRBD2 matching 12 bases. V dropped 2 bases and J dropped 2; count of bases not matched to a gene: 2. CDR3 length: 16 residues. The germline V gene encodes CDR1 LGHNA and CDR2 YNFKEQ. The CDR3 coding sequence is TGTGCCAGCAGCCAACGACTAGCGGGAGTCACAGATACGCAGTATTTT. Its protein is CASSQRLAGVTDTQYF.

CDR3 coding DNA: TGTGCCAGCAGTTTACCCGGCGGGGTCGAGAACACTGAAGCTTTCTTT. As protein: CASSLPGGVENTEAFF. The chain uses TRBV12-3 or TRBV12-4 and TRBJ1-1; D is unclear. The ends were cut back, 2 bases at V and 1 base at J, with 14 bases in the middle. The CDR3 is 16 residues long.

This clonotype was picked up many times. The genes are TRBV7-2 and TRBJ2-7; D gene ambiguous. V lost 5 bases to trimming and J lost 3 bases, with 14 bases between them. Germline V gene sequence: CDR1 SGHTA, CDR2 FQGNSA. The CDR3 is 14 amino acids. The CDR3 protein is CASSAQGRNYEQYF. In nucleotides, the CDR3 is TGTGCCAGCAGCGCCCAAGGTCGAAACTACGAGCAGTACTTC.

The rearrangement links TRBV28 to TRBJ2-1; D not resolved. This CDR3 spans 14 amino acids. The V gene lost 5 bases and the J gene lost 1 base, with 9 bases spanning the gap. CDR1 and CDR2 (germline): MDHEN, SYDVKM. This CDR3 is CASSPPHSYNEQFF. CDR3 in DNA: TGTGCCAGCAGTCCCCCGCATTCCTACAATGAGCAGTTCTTC.

At least ten counts were recorded for this clonotype. The chain uses TRBV7-2 and TRBJ2-7, with D perhaps matching TRBD1 (5 bases). CDR3 size: 15 residues. Germline V CDR1 and CDR2: SGHTA, FQGNSA. V was cut by 1 base and J by 3 bases, with 13 bases left in between. The CDR3 here is CASSLDQGRIYEQYF. The CDR3, as DNA: TGTGCCAGCAGCTTAGATCAGGGCAGAATCTACGAGCAGTACTTC.

This clonotype was observed at least ten times. The chain has TRBV27 and TRBJ2-1; D gene uncertain. Germline V CDR1 and CDR2: MNHEY, SMNVEV (reference sequence). The CDR3 is made up of 14 amino acids. The ends were cut back, 6 bases at V and 0 bases at J, with 9 bases in the middle. CDR3 region: CASRPDHSYNEQFF. Here the CDR3 DNA reads TGTGCCAGCAGGCCGGACCACTCCTACAATGAGCAGTTCTTC.